This paragraph reports one TCR beta chain. This receptor's antigen is unknown. No qualities accompany the bases; no much larger clone lies one base away. The data are from a study of beta chain features in type 1 diabetes (dated by TCRdb to about 2018). Context from the whole study: Patients and healthy donors did not differ in mean age, gender distribution, total cell number or subset yield. A total of about 100,000,000 sorted cells were examined across all samples, and RNA yield correlated strongly with the number of cells per subset. The study compared TCRB repertoires of sorted circulating CD4+ T cell subsets between recently diagnosed type 1 diabetes patients and matched healthy donors. Regulatory and stem cell-like memory subsets were isolated from only 8 patients and about 8 healthy donors, whereas naive and central memory subsets came from all 30 or so donors. The research as a whole found: Naive, central memory and regulatory TCRB repertoires appeared more similar among patients than among healthy donors. Sequencing cDNA rather than genomic DNA could over-represent highly expressing activated cells, although activation and CD3 levels did not differ between groups. Shorter templates might have been favored by PCR, but patient and control samples were amplified and corrected together, so both groups would have been affected equally by any skew. A moderate but significant shortening of TCRB CDR3 length was observed in type 1 diabetes patients in all four CD4+ subsets. Only small numbers of individuals were included in the HLA sub-analyses, which left unresolved whether HLA type had any influence on TCRB rearrangement. At VDJ recombination sites, patients with type 1 diabetes made fewer insertions and deleted more nucleotides, a pattern implying thymic rearrangement abnormalities.

CDR1 and CDR2, per the germline V gene, are SNHLY and FYNNEI. From its cysteine to its phenylalanine, the CDR3 spans 15 amino acids. This entry keeps only the CDR3 DNA: 45 bases, framed from base 1. V is cut by 6 bases and J by 6 bases, and the space between the germline ends is 18 bases. A single peripheral blood draw of approximately 110 mL on average was collected from each donor into heparinised tubes. Using a panel that included CD45RO, CCR7, CD25, CD127, CD95 and CD27, naive, central memory, regulatory and stem cell-like memory CD4+ T cells were sorted on a BD FACSAria II. All sorted populations exceeded 95% purity. PBMCs were isolated right away by Lymphoprep density gradient centrifugation and were stained directly, without culture. Samples were stained and sorted in pairs, with one healthy donor and one patient per experiment, so that batch effects were minimized. The entire isolated RNA was reverse transcribed using the High Capacity cDNA Reverse Transcription Kit, and thus expressed TCRB transcripts were sequenced. Naive, central memory and regulatory T cell samples underwent deep immunoSEQ sequencing, averaging about 3.57 million total reads per sample. Sorted cells were lysed in RLT buffer, and RNA was extracted using DNase-treated RNeasy Micro or Mini kits according to cell number. Each cell subset was processed on its own to prevent cross-contamination, while patient and healthy donor samples were processed together. The immunoSEQ multiplex PCR was used to amplify TCRB sequences from cDNA, generating 87-bp fragments that spanned the CDR3 region. Sequencing of the amplicons was done on the Illumina HiSeq platform. For the original study's pipeline: Synthetic template baselines were used to correct PCR bias computationally, reads within Hamming distance 2 were collapsed together, and singletons that could not be merged were discarded. By aligning reads against IMGT, V, D and J genes, CDR3 length, and insertions or deletions at six rearrangement sites were assigned. Within each subset, clonotype counts were normalized to sorted cell number, and only after that were true diversity and Gini coefficients computed with the tcR R package. Repertoire sharing was quantified using the overlap coefficient calculated on TCRB nucleotide sequences. As a proxy for the pre-selection repertoire, out-of-frame TCRB sequences from naive cells were analyzed. What TCRdb holds here is the immuneACCESS table cut down to in-frame rearrangements. Part of the clones is not present; checked against another copy, under half of the missing clones reflect an unresolved V gene, and the others are unexplained. The DNA gave D and trimming, while V, J and clone size come from that table. Here the sample has 600,000 to 700,000 clones; around an eighth occur a single time. Clones ranked in the top ten supply more than 0.1% of the sample.

The TCR comes from a man aged 25-45 years with type 1 diabetes. The V gene is TRBV2 and the J gene is TRBJ2-1, with no confidently assigned D gene. The sequenced sample consisted of naive CD4+ T cells from blood. The cell subset or site label on this specimen signifies: true naive CD4+ T cells. The CDR3 protein is CASSSTWLSRNEQFF. The sequenced DNA is TGTGCCAGCAGCTCGACCTGGTTATCTCGCAATGAGCAGTTCTTC.